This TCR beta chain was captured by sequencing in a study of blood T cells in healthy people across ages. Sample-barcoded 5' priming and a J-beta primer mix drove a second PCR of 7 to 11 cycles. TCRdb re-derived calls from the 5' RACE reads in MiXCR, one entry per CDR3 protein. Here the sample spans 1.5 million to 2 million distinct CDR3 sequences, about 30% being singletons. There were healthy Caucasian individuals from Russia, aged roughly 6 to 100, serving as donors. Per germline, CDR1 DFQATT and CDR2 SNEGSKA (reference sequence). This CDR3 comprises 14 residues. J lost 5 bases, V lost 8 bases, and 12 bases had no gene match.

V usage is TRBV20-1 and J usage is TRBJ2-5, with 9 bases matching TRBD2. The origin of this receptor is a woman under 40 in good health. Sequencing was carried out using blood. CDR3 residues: CSSRAGGPGETQYF. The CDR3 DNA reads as TGCAGTAGTCGCGCGGGAGGGCCGGGGGAGACCCAGTACTTC.